This T cell receptor beta chain was captured in a study of vaccination effects on CD4 cells after COVID-19. General study points: Clones from infection and from vaccination both contracted markedly late after vaccination.

As regards this clone: Its target is unknown.

Libraries were prepared by immunoSEQ multiplex PCR; TCRdb keeps only in-frame clonotypes and omits some of them. The sample records some 61,000 clones, about 80% being singletons. Antigen-specific CD4+ T cells expanded by the ViraFEST assay with viral peptide pools were then sequenced. Once cultured for nine to ten days, the cells underwent separation to obtain CD4+ T cells. Subjects were given two BNT162b2 or mRNA-1273 vaccine doses. They grew around 2.2 million PBMC in each well, adding 8.5 to 10 IU/ml IL-2 and approximately 10 ug/ml peptides. On days 3 and 7, fresh IL-2 medium replaced half the medium. Germline V gene sequence: CDR1 SGHVS, CDR2 FQNEAQ. V shed 4 bases, J shed 6 bases, and the junction held 7 bases outside the gene matches. The CDR3 spans 15 residues.

This TCR came from a human donor who received a COVID-19 vaccine. The chain has TRBV7-8 and TRBJ2-2, with 8 bases fitting TRBD1. Specimen: CD4+ T cells from PBMCs cultured with HCoV-OC43 spike peptides, collected after COVID-19 vaccination. Stated subset: HCoV-OC43 spike overlapping peptide pool stimulation. CDR3 sequence (DNA): TGTGCCAGCAGCTCCCTGGACAGGGAATCCGGGGAGCTGTTTTTT. Translating it yields CASSSLDRESGELFF.